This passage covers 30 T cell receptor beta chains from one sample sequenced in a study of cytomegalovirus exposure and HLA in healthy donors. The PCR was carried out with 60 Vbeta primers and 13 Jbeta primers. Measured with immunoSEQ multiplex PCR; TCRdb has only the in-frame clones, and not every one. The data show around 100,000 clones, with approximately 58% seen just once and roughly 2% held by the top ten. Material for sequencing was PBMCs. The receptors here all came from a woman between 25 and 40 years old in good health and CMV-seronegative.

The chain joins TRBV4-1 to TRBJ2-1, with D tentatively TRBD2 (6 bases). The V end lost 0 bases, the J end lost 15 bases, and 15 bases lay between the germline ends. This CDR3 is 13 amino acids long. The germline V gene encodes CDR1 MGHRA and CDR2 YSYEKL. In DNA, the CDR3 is TGCGCCAGCAGCCAAGAACTAGCCTGGGCTAGGTTCTTC. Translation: CASSQELAWARFF.

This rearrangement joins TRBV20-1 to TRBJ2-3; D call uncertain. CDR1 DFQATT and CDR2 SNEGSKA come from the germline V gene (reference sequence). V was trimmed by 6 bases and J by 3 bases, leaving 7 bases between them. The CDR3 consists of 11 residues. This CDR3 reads CSATETDTQYF. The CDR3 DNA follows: TGCAGTGCCACTGAAACAGATACGCAGTATTTT.

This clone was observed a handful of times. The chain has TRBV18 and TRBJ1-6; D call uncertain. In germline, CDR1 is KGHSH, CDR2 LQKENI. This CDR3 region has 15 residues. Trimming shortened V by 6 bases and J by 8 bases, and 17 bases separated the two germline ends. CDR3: CASSKTGAQDSPLHF. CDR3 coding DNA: TGTGCCAGCTCCAAGACCGGAGCCCAAGATTCACCCCTCCACTTT.

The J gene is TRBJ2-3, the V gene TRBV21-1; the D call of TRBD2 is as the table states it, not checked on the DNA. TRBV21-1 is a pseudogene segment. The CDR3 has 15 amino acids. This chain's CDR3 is CASSNTWRGTDTQYF. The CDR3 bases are TGTGCCAGCAGCAATACCTGGCGGGGCACAGATACGCAGTATTTT.

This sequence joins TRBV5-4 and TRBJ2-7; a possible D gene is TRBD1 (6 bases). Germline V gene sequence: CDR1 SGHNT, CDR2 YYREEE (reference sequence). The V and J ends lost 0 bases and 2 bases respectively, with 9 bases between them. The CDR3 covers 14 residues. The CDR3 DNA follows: TGTGCCAGCAGCTTGGACGGACAGACCTACGAGCAGTACTTC. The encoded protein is CASSLDGQTYEQYF.

The CDR3 sequence is CASSQGQSSTDTQYF. DNA for the CDR3: TGTGCCAGCAGCCAGGGACAGTCTAGCACAGATACGCAGTATTTT. The chain links TRBV14 to TRBJ2-3, with TRBD1 matching over 7 bases. The CDR3 has 15 residues. Trimming cost V 3 bases and J 0 bases; bases outside gene matches: 3. The germline V gene has CDR1 SGHDN and CDR2 FVKESK.

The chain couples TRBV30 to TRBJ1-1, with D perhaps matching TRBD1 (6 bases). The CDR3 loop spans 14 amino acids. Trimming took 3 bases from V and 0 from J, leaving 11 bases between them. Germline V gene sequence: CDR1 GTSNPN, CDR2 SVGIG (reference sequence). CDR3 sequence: CAWRFGQMNTEAFF. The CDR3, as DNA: TGTGCCTGGAGGTTTGGACAGATGAACACTGAAGCTTTCTTT.

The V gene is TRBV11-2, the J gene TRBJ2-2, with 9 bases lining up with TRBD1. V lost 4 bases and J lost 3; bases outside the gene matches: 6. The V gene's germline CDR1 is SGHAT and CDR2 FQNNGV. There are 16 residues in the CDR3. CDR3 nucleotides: TGTGCCAGCAGCTCCTGGGACAGGGTTTACACCGGGGAGCTGTTTTTT. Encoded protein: CASSSWDRVYTGELFF.

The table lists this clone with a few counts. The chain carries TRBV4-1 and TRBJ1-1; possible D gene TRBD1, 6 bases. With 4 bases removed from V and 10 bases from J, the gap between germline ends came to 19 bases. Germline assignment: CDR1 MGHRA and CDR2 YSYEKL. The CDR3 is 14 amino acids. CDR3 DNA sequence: TGCGCCAGCAGCCGAGAGACAGGACCGCTTGTAGCTTTCTTT. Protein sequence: CASSRETGPLVAFF.

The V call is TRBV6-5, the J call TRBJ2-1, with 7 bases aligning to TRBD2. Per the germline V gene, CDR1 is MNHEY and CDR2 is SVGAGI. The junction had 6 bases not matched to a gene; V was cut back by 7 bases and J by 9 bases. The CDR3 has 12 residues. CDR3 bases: TGTGCCAGCACCGCCACGGGGGGTGAGCAGTTCTTC. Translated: CASTATGGEQFF.

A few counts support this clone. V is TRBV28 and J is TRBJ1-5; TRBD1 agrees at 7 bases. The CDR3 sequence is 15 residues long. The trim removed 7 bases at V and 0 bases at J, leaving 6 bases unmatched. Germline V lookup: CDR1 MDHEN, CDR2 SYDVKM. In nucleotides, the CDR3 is TGTGCCAGCACCCATGGGACAGTTAGCAATCAGCCCCAGCATTTT. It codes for CASTHGTVSNQPQHF.

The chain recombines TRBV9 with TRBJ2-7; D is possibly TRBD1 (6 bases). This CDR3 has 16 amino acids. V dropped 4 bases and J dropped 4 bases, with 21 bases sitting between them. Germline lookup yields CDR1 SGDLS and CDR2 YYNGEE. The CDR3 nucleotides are TGTGCCAGCAGCCCTCGATGGGGGCGCGAGTCGTACGAGCAGTACTTC. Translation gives CASSPRWGRESYEQYF. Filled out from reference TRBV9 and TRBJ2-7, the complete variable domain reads DSGVTQTPKHLITATGQRVTLRCSPRSGDLSVYWYQQSLDQGLQFLIQYYNGEERAKGNILERFSAQQFPDLHSELNLSSLELGDSALYFCASSPRWGRESYEQYFGPGTRLTVT.

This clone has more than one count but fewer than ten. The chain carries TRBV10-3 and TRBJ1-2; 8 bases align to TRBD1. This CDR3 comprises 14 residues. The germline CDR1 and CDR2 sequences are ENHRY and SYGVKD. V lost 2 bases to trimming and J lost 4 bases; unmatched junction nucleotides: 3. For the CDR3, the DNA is TGTGCCATCAGTGAGCCCACAGGGGGCTATGGCTACACCTTC. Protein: CAISEPTGGYGYTF.

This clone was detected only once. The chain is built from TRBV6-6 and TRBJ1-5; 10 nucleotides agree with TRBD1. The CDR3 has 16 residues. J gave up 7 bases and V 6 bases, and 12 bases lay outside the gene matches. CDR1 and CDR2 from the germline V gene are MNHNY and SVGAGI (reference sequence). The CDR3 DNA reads TGTGCCAGCAGAGACAGAGGGGACAGGGGAAACCAGCCCCAGCATTTT. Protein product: CASRDRGDRGNQPQHF.

The CDR3 DNA reads as TGTGCCAGCAGCTTAGCGAGACAGAGCTACGAGCAGTACTTC. Protein: CASSLARQSYEQYF. The rearrangement links TRBV7-9 to TRBJ2-7, with D perhaps TRBD1 (5 bases). The CDR3 totals 14 residues. Germline values: CDR1 SEHNR, CDR2 FQNEAQ (reference sequence). V was pared by 0 bases and J by 3 bases, with 9 bases between.

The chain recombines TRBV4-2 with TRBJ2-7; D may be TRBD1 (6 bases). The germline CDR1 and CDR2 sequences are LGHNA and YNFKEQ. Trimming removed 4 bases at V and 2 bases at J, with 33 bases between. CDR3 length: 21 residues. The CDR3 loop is CASSRNPGAPGSGNSPYEQYF. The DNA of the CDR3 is TGTGCCAGCAGCCGAAATCCAGGGGCTCCTGGCTCCGGAAACTCACCCTACGAGCAGTACTTC.

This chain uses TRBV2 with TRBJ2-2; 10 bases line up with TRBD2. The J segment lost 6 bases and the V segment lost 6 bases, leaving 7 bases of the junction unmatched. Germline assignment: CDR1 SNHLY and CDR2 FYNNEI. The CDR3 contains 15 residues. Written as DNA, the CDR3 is TGTGCCAGCAGGAGGGCTAGCGGGAGCCCCGGGGAGCTGTTTTTT. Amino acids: CASRRASGSPGELFF.

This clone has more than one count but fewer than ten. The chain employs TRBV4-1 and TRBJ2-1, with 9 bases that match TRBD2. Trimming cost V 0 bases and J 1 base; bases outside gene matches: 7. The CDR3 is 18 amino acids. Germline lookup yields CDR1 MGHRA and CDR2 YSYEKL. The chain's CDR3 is CASSQDPSGATSYNEQFF. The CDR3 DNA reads TGCGCCAGCAGCCAAGATCCTAGCGGGGCAACTTCCTACAATGAGCAGTTCTTC.

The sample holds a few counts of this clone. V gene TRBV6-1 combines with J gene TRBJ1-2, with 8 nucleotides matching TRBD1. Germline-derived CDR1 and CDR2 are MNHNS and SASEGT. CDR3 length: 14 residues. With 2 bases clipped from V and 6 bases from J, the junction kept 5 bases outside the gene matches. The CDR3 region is CASSERGDRNGYTF. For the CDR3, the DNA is TGTGCCAGCAGTGAACGCGGGGACAGGAATGGCTACACCTTC.

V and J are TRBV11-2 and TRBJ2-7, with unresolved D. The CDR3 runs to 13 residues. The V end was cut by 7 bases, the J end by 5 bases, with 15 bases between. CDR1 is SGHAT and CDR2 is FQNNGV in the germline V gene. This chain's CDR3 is CASTRSPGHEQYF. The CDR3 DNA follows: TGTGCCAGCACCAGGTCTCCTGGCCACGAGCAGTACTTC.

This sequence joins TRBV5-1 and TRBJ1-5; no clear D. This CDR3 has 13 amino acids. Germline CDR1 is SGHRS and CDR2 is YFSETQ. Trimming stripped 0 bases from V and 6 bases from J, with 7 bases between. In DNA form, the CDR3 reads TGCGCCAGCAGCTTGGAGGGAGGTCAGCCCCAGCATTTT. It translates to CASSLEGGQPQHF. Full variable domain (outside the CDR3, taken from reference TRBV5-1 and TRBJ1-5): KAGVTQTPRYLIKTRGQQVTLSCSPISGHRSVSWYQQTPGQGLQFLFEYFSETQRNKGNFPGRFSGRQFSNSRSEMNVSTLELGDSALYLCASSLEGGQPQHFGDGTRLSIL.

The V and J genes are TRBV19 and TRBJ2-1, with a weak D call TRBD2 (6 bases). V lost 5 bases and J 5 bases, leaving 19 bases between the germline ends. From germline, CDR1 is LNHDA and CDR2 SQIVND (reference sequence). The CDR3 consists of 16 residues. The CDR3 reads CASSPISRTTDNEQFF. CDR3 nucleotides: TGTGCCAGTAGTCCAATTTCGAGGACTACCGACAATGAGCAGTTCTTC.

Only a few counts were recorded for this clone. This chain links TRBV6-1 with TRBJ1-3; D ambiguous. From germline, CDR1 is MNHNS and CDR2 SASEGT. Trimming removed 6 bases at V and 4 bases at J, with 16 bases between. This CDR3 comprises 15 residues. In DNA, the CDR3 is TGTGCCAGCAGGGCGAGGCGCGTGGAAGGAAACACCATATATTTT. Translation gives CASRARRVEGNTIYF.

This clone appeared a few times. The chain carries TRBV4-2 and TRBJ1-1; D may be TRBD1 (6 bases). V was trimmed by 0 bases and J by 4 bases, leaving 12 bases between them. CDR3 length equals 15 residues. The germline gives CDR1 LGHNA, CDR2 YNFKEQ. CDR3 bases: TGTGCCAGCAGCCAAGAAGGGGGAGGGGGCACTGAAGCTTTCTTT. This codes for CASSQEGGGGTEAFF.

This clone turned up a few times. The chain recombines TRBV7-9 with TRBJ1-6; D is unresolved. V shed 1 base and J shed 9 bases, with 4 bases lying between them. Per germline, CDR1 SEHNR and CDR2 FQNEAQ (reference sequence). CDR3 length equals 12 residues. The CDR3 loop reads CASSLGSSPLHF. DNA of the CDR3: TGTGCCAGCAGCTTAGGGAGTTCACCCCTCCACTTT.

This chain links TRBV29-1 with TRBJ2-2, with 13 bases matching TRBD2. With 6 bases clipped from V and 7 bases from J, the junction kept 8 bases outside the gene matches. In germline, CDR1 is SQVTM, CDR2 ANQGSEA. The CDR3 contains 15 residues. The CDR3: CSVGLAGANDGELFF. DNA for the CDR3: TGCAGCGTAGGACTAGCGGGGGCGAACGACGGGGAGCTGTTTTTT.

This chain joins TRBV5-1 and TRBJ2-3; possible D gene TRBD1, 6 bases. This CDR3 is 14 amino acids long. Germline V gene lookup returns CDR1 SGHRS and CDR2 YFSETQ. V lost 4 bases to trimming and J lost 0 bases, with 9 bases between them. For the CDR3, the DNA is TGCGCCAGCAGCGTGGACAGCAGCACAGATACGCAGTATTTT. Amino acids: CASSVDSSTDTQYF.

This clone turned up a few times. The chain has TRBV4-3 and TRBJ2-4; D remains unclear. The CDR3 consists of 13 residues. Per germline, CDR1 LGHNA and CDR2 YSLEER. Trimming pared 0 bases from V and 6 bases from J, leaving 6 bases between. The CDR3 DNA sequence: TGCGCCAGCAGCCAAGAAAGGAGAAACATTCAGTACTTC. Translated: CASSQERRNIQYF.

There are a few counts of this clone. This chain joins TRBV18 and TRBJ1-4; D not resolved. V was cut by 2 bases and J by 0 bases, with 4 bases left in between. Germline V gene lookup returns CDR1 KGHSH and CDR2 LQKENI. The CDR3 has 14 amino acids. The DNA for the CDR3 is TGTGCCAGCTCACCATTCGCAACTAATGAAAAACTGTTTTTT. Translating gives CASSPFATNEKLFF.

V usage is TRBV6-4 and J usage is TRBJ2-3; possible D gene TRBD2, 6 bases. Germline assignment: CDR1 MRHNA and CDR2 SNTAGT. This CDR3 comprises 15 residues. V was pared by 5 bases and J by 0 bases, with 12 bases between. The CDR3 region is CASSRAAGSTDTQYF. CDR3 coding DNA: TGTGCCAGCAGTAGGGCGGCGGGAAGCACAGATACGCAGTATTTT.